This is a list of T cell receptor beta chains from one sample in a study of cytomegalovirus exposure and HLA in healthy donors. The repertoire was sequenced with immunoSEQ multiplex PCR; TCRdb's copy has only in-frame clones and lacks some. The sample lists about 130,000 clones; around nine tenths were seen once. The sequencing sample was made of PBMCs. These receptors all come from a woman between 18 and 30 years old in good health and CMV-seronegative. CDR3s include the opening cysteine and the closing phenylalanine or tryptophan. The D gene is left open where the match is weak. For some rows the clone size is stated as once, few or many, or as a class when expanded; others skip it.

clone_size d_call j_call cdr3_length v_call cdr3_aa cdr3_nt
NA TRBD2 TRBJ2-3 17 TRBV15 CATSRDRLAGSTDTQYF TGTGCCACCAGCAGAGATAGACTAGCGGGTAGCACAGATACGCAGTATTTT
NA TRBD1 TRBJ1-2 16 TRBV7-8 CASSRYRDRSRYGYTF TGTGCCAGCAGCCGGTACCGGGACAGGTCCCGCTATGGCTACACCTTC
NA TRBD1 TRBJ1-1 15 TRBV4-1 CASSRRQGENTEAFF TGCGCCAGCAGCCGACGACAGGGGGAGAACACTGAAGCTTTCTTT
NA NA TRBJ2-7 14 TRBV7-9 CASKHAGGGYEQYF TGTGCCAGCAAACACGCCGGTGGAGGGTACGAGCAGTACTTC
NA NA TRBJ1-2 14 TRBV4-2 CASSPGGPAYGYTF TGTGCCAGCAGCCCTGGAGGGCCAGCCTATGGCTACACCTTC
NA TRBD2 TRBJ2-7 18 TRBV7-9 CASSLVKGTSGFTYEQYF TGTGCCAGCAGCTTAGTGAAAGGTACTAGCGGTTTCACCTACGAGCAGTACTTC
NA TRBD2 TRBJ2-5 18 TRBV5-1 CASSSRPGLAGGKETQYF TGCGCCAGCAGCTCCAGACCGGGACTAGCGGGAGGGAAAGAGACCCAGTACTTC
NA NA TRBJ2-3 16 TRBV5-4 CASSFRAGPATDTQYF TGTGCCAGCAGCTTTCGAGCGGGCCCCGCCACAGATACGCAGTATTTT
NA TRBD2 TRBJ2-3 15 TRBV6-5 CASSYGRESTDTQYF TGTGCCAGCAGTTACGGGAGGGAGAGCACAGATACGCAGTATTTT
NA TRBD2 TRBJ2-3 16 TRBV12-5 CASGSGLAASTDTQYF TGTGCTAGTGGTTCGGGACTAGCGGCTAGCACAGATACGCAGTATTTT
NA NA TRBJ2-2 12 TRBV7-9 CASSFPVGELFF TGTGCCAGCAGCTTCCCCGTCGGGGAGCTGTTTTTT
NA TRBD1 TRBJ2-2 15 TRBV4-1 CASSQQDRATGELFF TGCGCCAGCAGCCAACAGGACAGGGCAACCGGGGAGCTGTTTTTT
once NA TRBJ2-7 18 TRBV23-1 CASSQSLEGPKSSYEQYF TGCGCCAGCAGTCAATCGCTGGAGGGGCCAAAATCATCCTACGAGCAGTACTTC